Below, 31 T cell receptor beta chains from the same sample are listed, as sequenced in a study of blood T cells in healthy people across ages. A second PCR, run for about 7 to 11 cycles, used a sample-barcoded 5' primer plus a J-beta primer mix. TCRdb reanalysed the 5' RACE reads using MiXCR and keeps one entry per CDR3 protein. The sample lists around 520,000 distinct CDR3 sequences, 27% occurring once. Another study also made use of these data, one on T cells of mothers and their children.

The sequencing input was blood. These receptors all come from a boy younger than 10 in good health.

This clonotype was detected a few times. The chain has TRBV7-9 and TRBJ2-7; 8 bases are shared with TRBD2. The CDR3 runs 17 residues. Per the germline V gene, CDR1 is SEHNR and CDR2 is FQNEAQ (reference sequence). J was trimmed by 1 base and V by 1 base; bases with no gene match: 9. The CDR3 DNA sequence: TGTGCCAGCAGCTTAGGTCAGACTGGCGGGAGGTCCTACGAGCAGTACTTC. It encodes CASSLGQTGGRSYEQYF.

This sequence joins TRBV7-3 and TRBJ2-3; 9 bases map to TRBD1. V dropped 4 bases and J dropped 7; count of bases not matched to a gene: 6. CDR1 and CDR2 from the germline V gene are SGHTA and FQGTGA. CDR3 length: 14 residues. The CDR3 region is CASSSGTGLNTQYF. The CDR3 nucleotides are TGTGCCAGCAGCTCCGGGACAGGGCTGAATACGCAGTATTTT.

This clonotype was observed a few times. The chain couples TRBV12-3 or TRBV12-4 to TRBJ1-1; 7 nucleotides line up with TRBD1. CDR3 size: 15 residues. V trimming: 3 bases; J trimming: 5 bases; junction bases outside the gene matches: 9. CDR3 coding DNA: TGTGCCAGCAGTTTCCCGACAGGGAAGGGGACTGAAGCTTTCTTT. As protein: CASSFPTGKGTEAFF.

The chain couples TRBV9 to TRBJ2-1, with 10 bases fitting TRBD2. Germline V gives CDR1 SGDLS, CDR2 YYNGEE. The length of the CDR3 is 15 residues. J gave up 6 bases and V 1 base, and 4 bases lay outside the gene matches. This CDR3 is CASSVLAGVGNEQFF. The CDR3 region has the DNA TGTGCCAGCAGCGTACTAGCGGGAGTTGGCAATGAGCAGTTCTTC.

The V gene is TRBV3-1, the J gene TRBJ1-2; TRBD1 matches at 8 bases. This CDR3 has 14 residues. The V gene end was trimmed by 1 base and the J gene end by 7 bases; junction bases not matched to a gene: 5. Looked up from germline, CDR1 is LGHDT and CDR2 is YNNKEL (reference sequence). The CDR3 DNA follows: TGTGCCAGCAGCCAAGTCGTCAGGGGGCCTGGCTACACCTTC. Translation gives CASSQVVRGPGYTF.

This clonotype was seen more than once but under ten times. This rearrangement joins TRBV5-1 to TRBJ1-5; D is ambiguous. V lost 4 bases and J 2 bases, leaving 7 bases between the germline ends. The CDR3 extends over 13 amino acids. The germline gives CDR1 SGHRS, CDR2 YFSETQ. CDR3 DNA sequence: TGCGCCAGCAGCAGGGTGGGCAATCAGCCCCAGCATTTT. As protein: CASSRVGNQPQHF.

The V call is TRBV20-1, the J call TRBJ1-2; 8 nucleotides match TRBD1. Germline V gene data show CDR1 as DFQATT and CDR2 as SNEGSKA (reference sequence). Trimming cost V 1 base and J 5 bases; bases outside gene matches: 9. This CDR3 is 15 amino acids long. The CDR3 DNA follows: TGCAGTGCTAGAGCCCTAGGACAGGGACCTTATGGCTACACCTTC. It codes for CSARALGQGPYGYTF.

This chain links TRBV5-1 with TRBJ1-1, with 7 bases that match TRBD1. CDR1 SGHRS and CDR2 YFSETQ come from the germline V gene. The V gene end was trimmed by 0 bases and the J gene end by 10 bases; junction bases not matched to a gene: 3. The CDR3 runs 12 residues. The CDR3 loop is CASSLETGVAFF. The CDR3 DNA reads TGCGCCAGCAGCTTGGAAACAGGGGTAGCTTTCTTT.

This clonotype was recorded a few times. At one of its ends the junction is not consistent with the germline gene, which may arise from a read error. CDR3 nucleotides: TGTGCCAGCAGCTTAGCCGGGACTAGCGGGAGGACCCAGCACTTC. Its protein product is CASSLAGTSGRTQHF. The V call is TRBV7-2, the J call TRBJ2-5, with TRBD2 identical over 15 bases. CDR1 SGHTA and CDR2 FQGNSA come from the germline V gene. The CDR3 has 15 residues.

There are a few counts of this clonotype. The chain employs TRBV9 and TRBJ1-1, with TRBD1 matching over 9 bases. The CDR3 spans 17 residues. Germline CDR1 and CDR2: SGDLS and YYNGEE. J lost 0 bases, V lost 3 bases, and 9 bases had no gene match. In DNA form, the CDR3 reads TGTGCCAGCAGCGGGACAGGGGAGAGGCCCATGAACACTGAAGCTTTCTTT. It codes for CASSGTGERPMNTEAFF.

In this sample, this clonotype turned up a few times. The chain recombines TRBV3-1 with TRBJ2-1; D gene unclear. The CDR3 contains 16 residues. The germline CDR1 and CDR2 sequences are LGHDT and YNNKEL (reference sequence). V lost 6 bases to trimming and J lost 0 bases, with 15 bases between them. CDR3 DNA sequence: TGTGCCAGCAGTCCCCAGGCACTCGACTCCTACAATGAGCAGTTCTTC. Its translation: CASSPQALDSYNEQFF.

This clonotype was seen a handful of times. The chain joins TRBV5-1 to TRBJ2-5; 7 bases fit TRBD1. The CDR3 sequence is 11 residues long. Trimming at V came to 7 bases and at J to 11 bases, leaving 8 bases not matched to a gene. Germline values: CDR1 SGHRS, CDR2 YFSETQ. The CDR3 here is CASGLEGAQYF. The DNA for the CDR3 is TGCGCCAGCGGCCTAGAGGGGGCTCAGTACTTC.

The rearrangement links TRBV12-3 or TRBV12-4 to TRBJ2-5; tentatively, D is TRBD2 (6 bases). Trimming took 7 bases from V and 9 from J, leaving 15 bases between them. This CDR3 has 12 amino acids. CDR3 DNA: TGTGCCAGCACAGCGGGTGGGGACGCCCAGTACTTC. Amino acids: CASTAGGDAQYF.

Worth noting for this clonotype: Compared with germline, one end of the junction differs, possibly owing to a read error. CDR3 loop: CATKTGSNRPQHF. DNA of the CDR3: TGTGCCACCAAGACAGGGAGCAATCGGCCCCAGCATTTT. This chain connects TRBV7-8 to TRBJ1-5, with 7 bases aligning to TRBD1. The CDR3 has 13 amino acids. Germline CDR1 is SGHVS and CDR2 is FQNEAQ.

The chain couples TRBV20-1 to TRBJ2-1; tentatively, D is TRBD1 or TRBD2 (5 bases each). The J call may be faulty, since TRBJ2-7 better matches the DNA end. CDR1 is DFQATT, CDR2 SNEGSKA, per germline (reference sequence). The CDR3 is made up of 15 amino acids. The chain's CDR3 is CSASLTPGRRYEQYF. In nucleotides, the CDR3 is TGCAGTGCTAGCTTAACACCGGGACGCCGCTACGAGCAGTACTTC.

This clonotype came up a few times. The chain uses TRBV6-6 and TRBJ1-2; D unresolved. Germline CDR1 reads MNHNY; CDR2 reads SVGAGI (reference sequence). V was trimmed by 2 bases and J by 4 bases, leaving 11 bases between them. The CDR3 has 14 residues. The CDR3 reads CASSYLPGAYGYTF. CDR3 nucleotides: TGTGCCAGCAGTTACCTACCTGGCGCCTATGGCTACACCTTC.

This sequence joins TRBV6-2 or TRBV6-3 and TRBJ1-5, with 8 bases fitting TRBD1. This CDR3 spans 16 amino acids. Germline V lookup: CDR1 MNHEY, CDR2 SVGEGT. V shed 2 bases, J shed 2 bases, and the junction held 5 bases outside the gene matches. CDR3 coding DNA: TGTGCCAGCAGTTACCCAAAGGACAGGGGCAATCAGCCCCAGCATTTT. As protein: CASSYPKDRGNQPQHF.

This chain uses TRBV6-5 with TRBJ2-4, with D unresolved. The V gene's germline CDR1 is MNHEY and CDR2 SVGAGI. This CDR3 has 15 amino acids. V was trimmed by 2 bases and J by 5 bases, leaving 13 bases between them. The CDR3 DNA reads TGTGCCAGCAGTTACGGCGACGCCGGCCAAAACATTCAGTACTTC. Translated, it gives CASSYGDAGQNIQYF.

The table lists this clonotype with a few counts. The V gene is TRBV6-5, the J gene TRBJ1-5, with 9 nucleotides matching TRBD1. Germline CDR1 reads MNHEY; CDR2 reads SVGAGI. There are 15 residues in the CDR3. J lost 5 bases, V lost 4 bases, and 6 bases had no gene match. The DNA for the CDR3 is TGTGCCAGCAGTTTGGACAGGGGAGCGGATCAGCCCCAGCATTTT. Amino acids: CASSLDRGADQPQHF.

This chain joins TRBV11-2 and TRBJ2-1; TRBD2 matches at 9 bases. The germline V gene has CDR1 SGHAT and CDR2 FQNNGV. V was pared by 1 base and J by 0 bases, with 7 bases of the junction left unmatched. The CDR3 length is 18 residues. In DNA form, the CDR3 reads TGTGCCAGCAGCTTAGGGGGACTAGCCCGGAGCTCCTACAATGAGCAGTTCTTC. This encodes CASSLGGLARSSYNEQFF.

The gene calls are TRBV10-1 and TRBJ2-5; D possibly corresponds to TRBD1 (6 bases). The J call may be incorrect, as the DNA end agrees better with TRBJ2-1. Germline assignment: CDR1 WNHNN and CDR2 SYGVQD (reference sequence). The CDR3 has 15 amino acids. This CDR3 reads CASSETGLGRNEQFF. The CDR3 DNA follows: TGCGCCAGCAGTGAGACAGGGTTGGGTAGGAATGAGCAGTTCTTC.

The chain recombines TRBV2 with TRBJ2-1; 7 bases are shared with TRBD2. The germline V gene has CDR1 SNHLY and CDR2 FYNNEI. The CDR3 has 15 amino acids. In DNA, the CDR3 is TGTGCTCGGACCAGGCGGCGGGAGATCCTGGATGAGCAGTTCTTC. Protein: CARTRRREILDEQFF.

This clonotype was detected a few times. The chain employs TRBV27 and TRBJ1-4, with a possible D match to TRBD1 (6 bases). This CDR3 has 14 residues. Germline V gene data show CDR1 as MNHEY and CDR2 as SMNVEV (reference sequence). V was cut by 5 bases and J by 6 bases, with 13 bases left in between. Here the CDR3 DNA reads TGTGCCAGCAGTCTCCGGGACAACCATGAAAAACTGTTTTTT. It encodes CASSLRDNHEKLFF.

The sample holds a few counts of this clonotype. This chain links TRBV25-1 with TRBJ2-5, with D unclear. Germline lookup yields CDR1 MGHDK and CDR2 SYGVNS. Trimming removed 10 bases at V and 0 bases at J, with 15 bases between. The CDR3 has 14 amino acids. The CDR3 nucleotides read TGTGCCACCCGACCCCTTCAGTACCAAGAGACCCAGTACTTC. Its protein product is CATRPLQYQETQYF.

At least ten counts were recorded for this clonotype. The CDR3 DNA follows: TGCAGCGTTGAAGTTCGGGACAATGAGCAGTTCTTC. It yields the protein CSVEVRDNEQFF. This chain connects TRBV29-1 to TRBJ2-5; D gene uncertain. The J call may be incorrect, as the DNA end agrees better with TRBJ2-1. The germline V gene has CDR1 SQVTM and CDR2 ANQGSEA. This CDR3 is 12 amino acids long.

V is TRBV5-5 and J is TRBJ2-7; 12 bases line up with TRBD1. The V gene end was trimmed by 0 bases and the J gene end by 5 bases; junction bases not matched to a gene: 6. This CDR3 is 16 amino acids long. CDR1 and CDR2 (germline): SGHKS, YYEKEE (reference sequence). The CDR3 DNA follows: TGTGCCAGCAGCTTGGTCCCGGGACAGGGGGCCGACGAGCAGTACTTC. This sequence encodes CASSLVPGQGADEQYF.

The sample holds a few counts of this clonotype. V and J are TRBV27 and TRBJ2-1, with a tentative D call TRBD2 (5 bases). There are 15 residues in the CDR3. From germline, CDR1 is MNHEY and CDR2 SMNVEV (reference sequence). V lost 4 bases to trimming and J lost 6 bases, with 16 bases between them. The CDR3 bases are TGTGCCAGCAGTTCCGGACTGCTCGTATTCAATGAGCAGTTCTTC. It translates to CASSSGLLVFNEQFF.

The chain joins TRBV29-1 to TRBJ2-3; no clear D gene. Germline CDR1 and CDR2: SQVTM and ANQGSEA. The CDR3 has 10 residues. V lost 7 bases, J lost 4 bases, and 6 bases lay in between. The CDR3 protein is CSALSDTQYF. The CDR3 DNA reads TGCAGCGCCCTTTCAGATACGCAGTATTTT.

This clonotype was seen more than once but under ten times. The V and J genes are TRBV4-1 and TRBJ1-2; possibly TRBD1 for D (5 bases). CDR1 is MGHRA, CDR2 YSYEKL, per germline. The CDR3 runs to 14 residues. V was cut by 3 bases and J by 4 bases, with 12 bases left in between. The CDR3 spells CASSHKQDVYGYTF. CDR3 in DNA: TGCGCCAGCAGCCACAAACAGGACGTCTATGGCTACACCTTC.

CDR3 coding DNA: TGCGCCAGCAGCCAGTTGACAGAGAACACTGAAGCTTTCTTT. Translated: CASSQLTENTEAFF. J is TRBJ1-1 and V is TRBV4-1, with a tentative D call TRBD1 (5 bases). The V gene's germline CDR1 is MGHRA and CDR2 YSYEKL. This CDR3 contains 14 residues. Trimming shortened V by 3 bases and J by 1 base, and 9 bases separated the two germline ends.

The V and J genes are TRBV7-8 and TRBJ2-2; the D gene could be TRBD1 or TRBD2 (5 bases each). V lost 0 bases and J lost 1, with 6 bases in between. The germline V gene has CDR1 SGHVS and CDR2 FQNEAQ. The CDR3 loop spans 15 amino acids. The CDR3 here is CASSLAGENTGELFF. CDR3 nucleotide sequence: TGTGCCAGCAGCTTAGCGGGGGAGAACACCGGGGAGCTGTTTTTT.